This entry lists 27 T cell receptor beta chains sequenced from one sample in a study of blood T cells in healthy people across ages (dated by TCRdb to 2014 to 2015). Libraries were prepared through 5' RACE. Instrument on record: Illumina HiSeq 2500. The second PCR ran for about 6 to 12 cycles and used a J-beta primer mix along with a sample-barcoded 5' primer. The raw public reads went through TCRdb reprocessing: fastp at Q25, MiXCR clone calling, in-frame beta chains kept. Every distinct CDR3 protein forms one entry, paired with its most common genes and DNA. The sample contains around 1.5 million distinct CDR3 sequences, 42% of them found a single time. Of the sample, 7.9% is held by the ten largest clones. Sequenced material: blood. These receptor sequences come from a woman younger than 35 in good health.

The J gene is TRBJ2-5, the V gene TRBV20-1, with 12 bases that match TRBD2. Germline V gene sequence: CDR1 DFQATT, CDR2 SNEGSKA (reference sequence). The length of the CDR3 is 15 residues. V gave up 6 bases and J gave up 5 bases; unmatched junction bases: 10. This CDR3 is CSATRLAGVYETQYF. For the CDR3, the DNA is TGCAGTGCAACCAGACTAGCGGGAGTTTATGAGACCCAGTACTTC.

This clonotype has only a few counts. The V gene is TRBV7-8, the J gene TRBJ2-1; 13 nucleotides match TRBD2. Germline loops: CDR1 SGHVS, CDR2 FQNEAQ. CDR3 length: 17 amino acids. The junction had 6 bases not matched to a gene; V was cut back by 5 bases and J by 2 bases. CDR3 sequence (DNA): TGTGCCAGCAGCGGGGTGGGACTAGCGGGGACCTACAATGAGCAGTTCTTC. Amino acid sequence: CASSGVGLAGTYNEQFF.

The rearrangement links TRBV28 to TRBJ2-7, with 9 bases matching TRBD1. The junction had 12 bases not matched to a gene; V was cut back by 6 bases and J by 3 bases. Germline CDR1 is MDHEN and CDR2 is SYDVKM. This CDR3 is 16 amino acids long. The CDR3 nucleotides are TGTGCCAGCAGCCAAGAGAAGACAGGGGGAGACTACGAGCAGTACTTC. Protein: CASSQEKTGGDYEQYF. Complete variable domain (other parts from reference TRBV28 and TRBJ2-7): DVKVTQSSRYLVKRTGEKVFLECVQDMDHENMFWYRQDPGLGLRLIYFSYDVKMKEKGDIPEGYSVSREKKERFSLILESASTNQTSMYLCASSQEKTGGDYEQYFGPGTRLTVT.

CDR3 nucleotide sequence: TGTGCCAGCAGCGCCCGACAACCTCCTTACGAGCAGTACTTC. As protein: CASSARQPPYEQYF. The rearrangement links TRBV3-1 to TRBJ2-4; no reliable D call. The DNA end lines up better with TRBJ2-7; the J call may be wrong. Germline CDR1 reads LGHDT; CDR2 reads YNNKEL (reference sequence). The CDR3 is 14 residues long.

The table lists this clonotype with a count of one. This chain connects TRBV5-1 to TRBJ1-2; TRBD1 matches at 9 bases. Germline CDR1 and CDR2: SGHRS and YFSETQ. Losses at the gene ends were 0 bases for V and 4 bases for J; bases not matched to a gene: 10. This CDR3 spans 17 amino acids. CDR3 bases: TGCGCCAGCAGCTTGGATCCGGGACAGGGATATGCCTATGGCTACACCTTC. It yields the protein CASSLDPGQGYAYGYTF.

There are a few counts of this clonotype. J is TRBJ1-2 and V is TRBV20-1; TRBD1 is a possible D gene (5 bases). Looked up from germline, CDR1 is DFQATT and CDR2 is SNEGSKA (reference sequence). V dropped 3 bases and J dropped 3 bases, with 17 bases sitting between them. The CDR3 covers 15 residues. CDR3 residues: CSARGTTFGDYGYTF. The CDR3 bases are TGCAGTGCTAGGGGGACCACCTTCGGGGACTATGGCTACACCTTC.

The chain uses TRBV13 and TRBJ2-1, with D perhaps matching TRBD2 (7 bases). The germline V gene has CDR1 PRHDT and CDR2 FYEKMQ (reference sequence). V lost 7 bases and J lost 8, with 18 bases in between. The CDR3 is 14 amino acids. CDR3 residues: CASTWEGGSDEQFF. The CDR3 DNA follows: TGTGCCAGCACCTGGGAGGGGGGTTCCGATGAGCAGTTCTTC.

This clonotype was seen a handful of times. V and J are TRBV7-9 and TRBJ1-5; 10 bases match TRBD1. In germline, CDR1 is SEHNR, CDR2 FQNEAQ (reference sequence). The length of the CDR3 is 18 residues. The V segment lost 6 bases and the J segment 1 base; nucleotides outside the gene matches: 12. The CDR3 here is CASSLYGDRGRSNQPQHF. The CDR3 DNA is TGTGCCAGCAGTTTATATGGAGACAGGGGGCGCAGCAATCAGCCCCAGCATTTT. The full variable domain, its missing parts supplied by reference TRBV7-9 and TRBJ1-5, is DTGVSQNPRHKITKRGQNVTFRCDPISEHNRLYWYRQTLGQGPEFLTYFQNEAQLEKSRLLSDRFSAERPKGSFSTLEIQRTEQGDSAMYLCASSLYGDRGRSNQPQHFGDGTRLSIL.

V and J are TRBV2 and TRBJ2-3, with unresolved D. CDR1 SNHLY and CDR2 FYNNEI come from the germline V gene. This CDR3 is built from 15 residues. Trimming stripped 1 base from V and 5 bases from J, with 13 bases between. CDR3 DNA: TGTGCCAGCAGTGAAGAAGCGAGAGGTGTAGATACGCAGTATTTT. It translates to CASSEEARGVDTQYF.

This clonotype has just one count. Sequence at one end of the junction differs from germline and may be a read error. The chain employs TRBV5-1 and TRBJ2-3; tentatively, D is TRBD2 (6 bases). The CDR3 is 16 residues long. Germline CDR1 reads SGHRS; CDR2 reads YFSETQ. The CDR3 DNA follows: TGCGCCAGCAGCTTGGGGGACCAAACTAGCACAGAGACGCAGTATTTT. Translation: CASSLGDQTSTETQYF.

This clonotype was seen a handful of times. The chain links TRBV5-1 to TRBJ2-7; 11 bases fit TRBD2. Germline assignment: CDR1 SGHRS and CDR2 YFSETQ. The CDR3 has 14 residues. The junction had 2 bases not matched to a gene; V was cut back by 0 bases and J by 6 bases. CDR3 region: CASSLDSGRGEQYF. In nucleotides, the CDR3 is TGCGCCAGCAGCTTGGATAGCGGGAGGGGCGAGCAGTACTTC.

The V and J genes are TRBV12-3 or TRBV12-4 and TRBJ2-7, with 9 bases matching TRBD2. With 11 bases clipped from V and 3 bases from J, the junction kept 5 bases outside the gene matches. There are 12 residues in the CDR3. The CDR3 DNA follows: TGTGCCGCGCAGACTAGCGGCTACGAGCAGTACTTC. Translation: CAAQTSGYEQYF.

V and J are TRBV27 and TRBJ1-4; weak D call: TRBD1 (6 bases). CDR3 length equals 14 residues. CDR1 is MNHEY, CDR2 SMNVEV, per germline (reference sequence). Trimming pared 6 bases from V and 12 bases from J, leaving 20 bases between. Here the CDR3 DNA reads TGTGCCAGCAGCGAAACTCAAGTAGGGGGACAACTGTTTTTT. The encoded protein is CASSETQVGGQLFF.

J is TRBJ1-2 and V is TRBV20-1; weak D call: TRBD1 (5 bases). Germline V gene data show CDR1 as DFQATT and CDR2 as SNEGSKA (reference sequence). The CDR3 loop spans 11 amino acids. V was pared by 6 bases and J by 8 bases, with 13 bases between. CDR3 amino acids: CSAPSGGGYTF. The CDR3 DNA reads TGCAGTGCCCCCTCGGGGGGGGGCTACACCTTC.

There are a few counts of this clonotype. The V and J genes are TRBV20-1 and TRBJ2-7; perhaps D is TRBD1 or TRBD2 (5 bases each). V gave up 4 bases and J gave up 3 bases, with 10 bases separating them. The CDR3 contains 12 residues. Per the germline V gene, CDR1 is DFQATT and CDR2 is SNEGSKA (reference sequence). The CDR3 is CSAKGDLYEQYF. Written as DNA, the CDR3 is TGCAGTGCTAAAGGGGACCTCTACGAGCAGTACTTC.

This CDR3 is CSVYAVTYGYTF. CDR3 nucleotide sequence: TGCAGCGTCTACGCCGTAACCTATGGCTACACCTTC. The gene calls are TRBV29-1 and TRBJ1-2; no firm D call. V lost 6 bases and J lost 4, with 12 bases in between. Germline lookup yields CDR1 SQVTM and CDR2 ANQGSEA. This CDR3 has 12 amino acids.

This clonotype was counted a few times. The chain has TRBV7-3 and TRBJ2-5; 8 bases agree with TRBD2. The J segment lost 1 base and the V segment lost 5 bases, leaving 12 bases of the junction unmatched. CDR1 and CDR2 (germline): SGHTA, FQGTGA. This CDR3 spans 17 amino acids. In DNA, the CDR3 is TGTGCCAGCAGCATCGGGGGGGGAACTAGCGGCCAAGAGACCCAGTACTTC. Its translation is CASSIGGGTSGQETQYF.

This clonotype was seen a few times. This sequence joins TRBV10-2 and TRBJ2-1; 12 bases are shared with TRBD2. The germline gives CDR1 WSHSY, CDR2 SAAADI. J lost 4 bases, V lost 6 bases, and 4 bases had no gene match. CDR3 length: 15 amino acids. In nucleotides, the CDR3 is TGCGCCAGCAGGGCTAGCGGGAGGGTTTACAATGAGCAGTTCTTC. This codes for CASRASGRVYNEQFF.

The CDR3 coding sequence is TGCGCCAGCAGCCCGGGACTGCAATCCTACGAGCAGTACTTC. Amino acid sequence: CASSPGLQSYEQYF. The V and J genes are TRBV5-1 and TRBJ2-7; D may be TRBD2 (6 bases). Germline V lookup: CDR1 SGHRS, CDR2 YFSETQ. Trimming pared 4 bases from V and 1 base from J, leaving 12 bases between. The CDR3 contains 14 residues.

The V and J genes are TRBV11-3 and TRBJ2-1, with D perhaps TRBD2 (6 bases). CDR3 size: 15 residues. Trimming pared 5 bases from V and 5 bases from J, leaving 16 bases between. Germline lookup yields CDR1 SGHNT and CDR2 YENEEA. CDR3 sequence reads: CASSPSLTGDNEQFF. CDR3 DNA sequence: TGTGCCAGCAGCCCCTCCCTGACGGGAGACAATGAGCAGTTCTTC.

The chain combines TRBV6-5 with TRBJ2-2; D remains ambiguous. Trimming removed 2 bases at V and 6 bases at J, with 16 bases between. From germline, CDR1 is MNHEY and CDR2 SVGAGI. CDR3 length: 16 residues. The chain's CDR3 is CASSYGVPVKAGELFF. CDR3 sequence (DNA): TGTGCCAGCAGTTACGGGGTGCCGGTCAAGGCCGGGGAGCTGTTTTTT.

The chain links TRBV4-1 to TRBJ1-2; D is uncertain. Trimming shortened V by 0 bases and J by 6 bases, and 11 bases separated the two germline ends. Germline values: CDR1 MGHRA, CDR2 YSYEKL. This CDR3 region has 14 residues. Here the CDR3 reads CASSQEGRLNGYTF. DNA for the CDR3: TGCGCCAGCAGCCAAGAAGGTCGTCTTAATGGCTACACCTTC.

This sequence joins TRBV21-1 and TRBJ2-3; TRBD1, the D gene given by the table, was not confirmed from the DNA. TRBV21-1 is noted as a pseudogene. This CDR3 is 16 amino acids long. In nucleotides, the CDR3 is TGTGCCAGCAGCAACCGACAGGGACCCCACACAGATACGCAGTATTTT. Translated: CASSNRQGPHTDTQYF.

V is TRBV20-1 and J is TRBJ2-1; TRBD1 aligns across 7 bases. This CDR3 is built from 14 residues. Germline V gives CDR1 DFQATT, CDR2 SNEGSKA (reference sequence). V was clipped by 5 bases and J by 1 base; unmatched bases: 5. The CDR3 sequence is CSALDRVSYNEQFF. The CDR3 DNA sequence: TGCAGTGCTTTAGACAGGGTGTCCTACAATGAGCAGTTCTTC.

This clonotype came up a few times. The gene calls are TRBV4-2 and TRBJ2-5; 13 bases agree with TRBD2. V was clipped by 2 bases and J by 11 bases; unmatched bases: 14. The CDR3 runs 17 residues. Germline values: CDR1 LGHNA, CDR2 YNFKEQ. The CDR3: CASSQFTGLAGVGEQYF. In nucleotides, the CDR3 is TGTGCCAGCAGCCAATTTACAGGACTAGCGGGAGTAGGGGAGCAGTACTTC.

The J gene is TRBJ2-1, the V gene TRBV10-3; 10 bases agree with TRBD1. Germline lookup yields CDR1 ENHRY and CDR2 SYGVKD. With 2 bases clipped from V and 9 bases from J, the junction kept 13 bases outside the gene matches. The CDR3 totals 17 residues. CDR3 bases: TGTGCCATCAGTGAGACCCCGACAGGGGGCATCTCAAGTGAGCAGTTCTTC. This sequence encodes CAISETPTGGISSEQFF.

The CDR3 nucleotides are TGTGCCAGCAGGGGACAGGGGGCACCTGAAGCTTTCTTT. This gives the protein CASRGQGAPEAFF. J is TRBJ1-1 and V is TRBV6-5, with TRBD1 matching 12 bases. CDR3 length equals 13 residues. Germline V gene sequence: CDR1 MNHEY, CDR2 SVGAGI. J lost 6 bases, V lost 6 bases, and 2 bases had no gene match.